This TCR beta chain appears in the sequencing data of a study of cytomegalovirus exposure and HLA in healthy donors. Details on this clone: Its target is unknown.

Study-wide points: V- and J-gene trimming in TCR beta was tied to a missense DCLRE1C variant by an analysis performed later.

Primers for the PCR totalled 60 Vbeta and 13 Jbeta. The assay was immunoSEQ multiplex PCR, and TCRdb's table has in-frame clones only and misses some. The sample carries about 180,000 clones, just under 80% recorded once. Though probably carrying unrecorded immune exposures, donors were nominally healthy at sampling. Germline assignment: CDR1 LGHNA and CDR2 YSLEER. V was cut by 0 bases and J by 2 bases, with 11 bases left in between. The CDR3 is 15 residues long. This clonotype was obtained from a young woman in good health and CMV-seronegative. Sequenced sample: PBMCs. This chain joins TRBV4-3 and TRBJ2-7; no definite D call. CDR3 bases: TGCGCCAGCAGCCAAGATCTACCCGAGACCTACGAGCAGTACTTC. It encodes CASSQDLPETYEQYF.